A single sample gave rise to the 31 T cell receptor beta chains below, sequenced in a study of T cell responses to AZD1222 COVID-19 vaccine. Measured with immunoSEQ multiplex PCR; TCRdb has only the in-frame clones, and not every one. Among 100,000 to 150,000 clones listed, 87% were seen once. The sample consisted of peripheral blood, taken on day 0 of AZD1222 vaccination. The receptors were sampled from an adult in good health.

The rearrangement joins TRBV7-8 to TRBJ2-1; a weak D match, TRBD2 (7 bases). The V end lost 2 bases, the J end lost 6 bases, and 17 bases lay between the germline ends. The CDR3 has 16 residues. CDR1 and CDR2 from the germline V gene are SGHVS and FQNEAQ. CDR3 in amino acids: CASSLRGGGPSNEQFF. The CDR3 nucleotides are TGTGCCAGCAGCTTAAGGGGGGGAGGGCCCTCCAATGAGCAGTTCTTC.

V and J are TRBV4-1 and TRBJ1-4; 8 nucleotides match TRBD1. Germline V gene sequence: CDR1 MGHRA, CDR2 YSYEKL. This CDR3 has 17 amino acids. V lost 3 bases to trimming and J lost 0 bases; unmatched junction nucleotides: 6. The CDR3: CASSHIGQGPTNEKLFF. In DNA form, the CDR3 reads TGCGCCAGCAGCCACATTGGACAGGGACCAACTAATGAAAAACTGTTTTTT.

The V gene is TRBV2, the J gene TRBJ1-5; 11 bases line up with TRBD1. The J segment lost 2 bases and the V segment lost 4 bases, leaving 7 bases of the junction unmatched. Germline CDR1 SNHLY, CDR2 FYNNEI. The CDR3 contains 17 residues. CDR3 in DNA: TGTGCCAGCAGTGTGGACAGGGGGCTGGGTGGCAATCAGCCCCAGCATTTT. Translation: CASSVDRGLGGNQPQHF.

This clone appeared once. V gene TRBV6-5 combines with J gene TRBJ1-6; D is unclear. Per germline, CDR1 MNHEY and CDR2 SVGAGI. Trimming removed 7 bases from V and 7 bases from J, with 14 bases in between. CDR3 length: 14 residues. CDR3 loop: CASMLPTENSPLHF. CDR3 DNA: TGTGCCAGCATGCTCCCGACGGAGAATTCACCCCTCCACTTT.

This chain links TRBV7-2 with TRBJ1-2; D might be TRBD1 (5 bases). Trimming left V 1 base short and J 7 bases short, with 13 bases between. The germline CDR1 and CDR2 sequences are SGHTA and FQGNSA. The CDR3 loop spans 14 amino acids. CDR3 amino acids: CASSLGQGRRGYTF. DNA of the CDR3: TGTGCCAGCAGCTTAGGGCAGGGTCGCCGTGGCTACACCTTC.

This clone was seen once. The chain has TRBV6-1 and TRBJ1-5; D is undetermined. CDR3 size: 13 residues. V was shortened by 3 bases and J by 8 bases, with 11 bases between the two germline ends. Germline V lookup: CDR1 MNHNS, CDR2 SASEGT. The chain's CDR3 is CASSDQSPEPQHF. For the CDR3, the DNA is TGTGCCAGCAGTGACCAAAGCCCGGAGCCCCAGCATTTT.

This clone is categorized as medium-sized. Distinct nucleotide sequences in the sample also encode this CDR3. For the CDR3, the DNA is TGTGCCAGCAGCCCGGGCCGAAACACTGAAGCTTTCTTT. Translated: CASSPGRNTEAFF. V and J are TRBV7-2 and TRBJ1-1, with D uncertain. V was pared by 5 bases and J by 2 bases, with 9 bases between. CDR3 length: 13 amino acids. The germline CDR1 and CDR2 sequences are SGHTA and FQGNSA.

The CDR3 spells CASSVVLESYNEQFF. CDR3 coding DNA: TGTGCCAGCAGCGTAGTTTTAGAGTCCTACAATGAGCAGTTCTTC. This chain joins TRBV9 and TRBJ2-1; no firm D call. The CDR3 sequence is 15 residues long. The germline V gene encodes CDR1 SGDLS and CDR2 YYNGEE. V was clipped by 0 bases and J by 1 base, with 8 bases between them.

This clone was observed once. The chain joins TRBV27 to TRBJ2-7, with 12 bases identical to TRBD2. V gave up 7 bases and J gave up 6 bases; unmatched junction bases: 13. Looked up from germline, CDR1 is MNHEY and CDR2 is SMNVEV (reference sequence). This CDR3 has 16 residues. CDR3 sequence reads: CASTDGASGRGGEQYF. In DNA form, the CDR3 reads TGTGCCAGCACTGATGGGGCTAGCGGGAGGGGAGGCGAGCAGTACTTC.

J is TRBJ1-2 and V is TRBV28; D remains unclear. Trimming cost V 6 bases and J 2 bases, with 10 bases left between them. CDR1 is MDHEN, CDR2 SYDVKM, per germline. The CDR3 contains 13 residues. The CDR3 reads CASSSTENYGYTF. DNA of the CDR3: TGTGCCAGCAGCTCTACAGAGAACTATGGCTACACCTTC.

The CDR3 nucleotides are TGTGCCAGCAGCCCAGGAGATACGCAGTATTTT. It specifies CASSPGDTQYF. This chain links TRBV14 with TRBJ2-3; D uncertain. The CDR3 length is 11 residues. Germline V CDR1 and CDR2: SGHDN, FVKESK. V was trimmed by 4 bases and J by 5 bases, leaving 4 bases between them.

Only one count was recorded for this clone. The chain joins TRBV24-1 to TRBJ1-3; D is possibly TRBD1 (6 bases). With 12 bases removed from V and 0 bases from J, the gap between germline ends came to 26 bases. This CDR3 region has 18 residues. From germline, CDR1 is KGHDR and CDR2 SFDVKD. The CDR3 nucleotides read TGTGCCCCACGGGTGGAAGGGACACAAGTGCACTCTGGAAACACCATATATTTT. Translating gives CAPRVEGTQVHSGNTIYF.

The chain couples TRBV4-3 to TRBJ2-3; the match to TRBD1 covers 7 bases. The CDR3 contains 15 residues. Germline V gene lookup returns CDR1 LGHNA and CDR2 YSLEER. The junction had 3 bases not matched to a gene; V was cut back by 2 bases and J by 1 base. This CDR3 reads CASSQIGQGTDTQYF. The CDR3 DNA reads TGCGCCAGCAGCCAAATCGGACAGGGCACAGATACGCAGTATTTT.

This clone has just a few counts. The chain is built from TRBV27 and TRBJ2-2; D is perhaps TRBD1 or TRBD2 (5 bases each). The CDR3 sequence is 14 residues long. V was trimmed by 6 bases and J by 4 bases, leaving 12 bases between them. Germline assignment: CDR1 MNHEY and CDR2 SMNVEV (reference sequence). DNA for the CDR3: TGTGCCAGCAGGGCCTCAGGGACCACCGGGGAGCTGTTTTTT. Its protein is CASRASGTTGELFF.

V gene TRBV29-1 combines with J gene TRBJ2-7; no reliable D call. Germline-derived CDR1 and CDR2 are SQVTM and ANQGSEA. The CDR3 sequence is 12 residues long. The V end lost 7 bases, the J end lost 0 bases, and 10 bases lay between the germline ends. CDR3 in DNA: TGCAGCGCTGGCGGCCACTCCTACGAGCAGTACTTC. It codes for CSAGGHSYEQYF.

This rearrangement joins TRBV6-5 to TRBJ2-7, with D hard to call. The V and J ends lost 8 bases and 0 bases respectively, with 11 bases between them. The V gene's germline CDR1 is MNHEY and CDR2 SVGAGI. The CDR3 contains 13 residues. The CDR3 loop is CASLDSYSYEQYF. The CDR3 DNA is TGTGCCAGCCTGGATTCATACTCCTACGAGCAGTACTTC.

The CDR3 is CASSFGPGNSPLHF. In DNA form, the CDR3 reads TGTGCCAGCAGTTTCGGTCCGGGCAATTCACCCCTCCACTTT. The V call is TRBV6-5, the J call TRBJ1-6, with unresolved D. Looked up from germline, CDR1 is MNHEY and CDR2 is SVGAGI. Trimming stripped 4 bases from V and 7 bases from J, with 11 bases between. The CDR3 is 14 residues long.

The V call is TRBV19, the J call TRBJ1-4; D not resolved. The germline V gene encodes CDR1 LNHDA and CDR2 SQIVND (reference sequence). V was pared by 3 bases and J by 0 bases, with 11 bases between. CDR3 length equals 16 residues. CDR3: CASSIMTTSTNEKLFF. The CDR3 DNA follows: TGTGCCAGTAGTATTATGACAACTTCAACTAATGAAAAACTGTTTTTT.

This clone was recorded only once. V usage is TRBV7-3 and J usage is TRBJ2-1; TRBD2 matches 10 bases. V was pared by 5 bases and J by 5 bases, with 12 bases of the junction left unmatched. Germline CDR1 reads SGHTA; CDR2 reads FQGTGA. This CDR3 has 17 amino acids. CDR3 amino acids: CASSLPHPSGGNNEQFF. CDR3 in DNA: TGTGCCAGCAGCCTCCCCCATCCTAGCGGGGGAAACAATGAGCAGTTCTTC.

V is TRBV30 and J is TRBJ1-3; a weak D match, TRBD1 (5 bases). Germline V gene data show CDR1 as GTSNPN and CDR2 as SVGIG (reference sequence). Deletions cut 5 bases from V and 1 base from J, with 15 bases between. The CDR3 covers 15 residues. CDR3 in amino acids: CAWARPGLSGNTIYF. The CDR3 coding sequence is TGTGCCTGGGCGAGACCGGGACTTTCTGGAAACACCATATATTTT.

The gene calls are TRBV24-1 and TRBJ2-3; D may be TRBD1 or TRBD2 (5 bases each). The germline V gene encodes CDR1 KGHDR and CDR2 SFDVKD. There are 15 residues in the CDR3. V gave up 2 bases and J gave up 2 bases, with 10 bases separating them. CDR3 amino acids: CATSDSGTATDTQYF. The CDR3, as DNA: TGTGCCACCAGTGATTCCGGGACGGCCACAGATACGCAGTATTTT.

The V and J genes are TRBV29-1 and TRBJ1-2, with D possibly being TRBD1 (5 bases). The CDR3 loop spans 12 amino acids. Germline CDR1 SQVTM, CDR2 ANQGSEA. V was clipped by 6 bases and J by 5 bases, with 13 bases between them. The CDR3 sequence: CSVAQADYGYTF. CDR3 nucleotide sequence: TGCAGCGTAGCACAGGCGGATTATGGCTACACCTTC.

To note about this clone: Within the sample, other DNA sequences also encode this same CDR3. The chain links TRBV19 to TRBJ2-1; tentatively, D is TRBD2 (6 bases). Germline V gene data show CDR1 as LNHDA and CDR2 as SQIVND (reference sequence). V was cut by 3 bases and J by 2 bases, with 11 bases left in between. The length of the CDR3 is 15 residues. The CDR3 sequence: CASSISGSAYNEQFF. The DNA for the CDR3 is TGTGCCAGTAGTATTTCCGGGAGCGCCTACAATGAGCAGTTCTTC.

The CDR3 DNA is TGTGCCAGCAGTTTTGGAGGGGCCACCAACTATGGCTACACCTTC. This codes for CASSFGGATNYGYTF. The chain has TRBV28 and TRBJ1-2, with D possibly TRBD1 on 5 matching bases. V was cut by 3 bases and J by 2 bases, with 13 bases left in between. Germline CDR1 is MDHEN and CDR2 is SYDVKM. The CDR3 extends over 15 amino acids.

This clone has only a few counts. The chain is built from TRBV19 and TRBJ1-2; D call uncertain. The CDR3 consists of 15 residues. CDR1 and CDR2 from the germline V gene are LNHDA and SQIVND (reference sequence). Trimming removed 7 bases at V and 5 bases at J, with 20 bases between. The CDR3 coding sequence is TGTGCCAGTACCCTTGGAGAGCAAATACCATATGGCTACACCTTC. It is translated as CASTLGEQIPYGYTF.

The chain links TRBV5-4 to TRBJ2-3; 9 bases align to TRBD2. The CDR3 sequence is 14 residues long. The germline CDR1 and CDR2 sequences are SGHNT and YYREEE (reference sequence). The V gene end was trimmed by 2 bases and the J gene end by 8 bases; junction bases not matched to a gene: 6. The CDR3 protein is CASSFLAGEGTQYF. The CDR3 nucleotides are TGTGCCAGCAGCTTCTTAGCGGGAGAGGGTACGCAGTATTTT. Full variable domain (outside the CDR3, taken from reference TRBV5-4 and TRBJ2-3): ETGVTQSPTHLIKTRGQQVTLRCSSQSGHNTVSWYQQALGQGPQFIFQYYREEENGRGNFPPRFSGLQFPNYSSELNVNALELDDSALYLCASSFLAGEGTQYFGPGTRLTVL.

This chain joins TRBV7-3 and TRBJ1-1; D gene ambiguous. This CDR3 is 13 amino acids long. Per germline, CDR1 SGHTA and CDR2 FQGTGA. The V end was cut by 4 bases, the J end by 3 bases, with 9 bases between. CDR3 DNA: TGTGCCAGCAGCTCTCTCGGGGACACTGAAGCTTTCTTT. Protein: CASSSLGDTEAFF.

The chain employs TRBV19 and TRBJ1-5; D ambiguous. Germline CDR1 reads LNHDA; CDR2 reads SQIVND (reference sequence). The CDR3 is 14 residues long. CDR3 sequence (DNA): TGTGCTTCCCAAGCCGAATCAGGCAATCAGCCCCAGCATTTT. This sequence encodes CASQAESGNQPQHF.

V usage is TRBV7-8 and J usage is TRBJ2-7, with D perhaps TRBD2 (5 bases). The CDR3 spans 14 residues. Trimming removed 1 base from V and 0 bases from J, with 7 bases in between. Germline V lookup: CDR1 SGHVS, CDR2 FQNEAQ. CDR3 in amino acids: CASSLEADSYEQYF. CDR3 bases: TGTGCCAGCAGCTTAGAAGCGGACTCCTACGAGCAGTACTTC. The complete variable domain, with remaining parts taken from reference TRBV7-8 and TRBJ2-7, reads GAGVSQSPRYKVAKRGQDVALRCDPISGHVSLFWYQQALGQGPEFLTYFQNEAQLDKSGLPSDRFFAERPEGSVSTLKIQRTQQEDSAVYLCASSLEADSYEQYFGPGTRLTVT.

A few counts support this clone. The DNA for the CDR3 is TGTGCCAGCAAAGCAGGGAATCAGCCCCAGCATTTT. This encodes CASKAGNQPQHF. The chain has TRBV28 and TRBJ1-5; maybe TRBD1 (5 bases). V was trimmed by 7 bases and J by 4 bases, leaving 8 bases between them. The CDR3 has 12 amino acids. CDR1 and CDR2 (germline): MDHEN, SYDVKM.

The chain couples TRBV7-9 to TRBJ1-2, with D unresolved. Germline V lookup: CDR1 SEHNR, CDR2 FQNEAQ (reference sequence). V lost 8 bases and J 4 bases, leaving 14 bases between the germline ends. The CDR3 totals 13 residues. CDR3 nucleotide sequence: TGTGCCAGCCGATCCGGGTCATTCTATGGCTACACCTTC. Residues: CASRSGSFYGYTF.